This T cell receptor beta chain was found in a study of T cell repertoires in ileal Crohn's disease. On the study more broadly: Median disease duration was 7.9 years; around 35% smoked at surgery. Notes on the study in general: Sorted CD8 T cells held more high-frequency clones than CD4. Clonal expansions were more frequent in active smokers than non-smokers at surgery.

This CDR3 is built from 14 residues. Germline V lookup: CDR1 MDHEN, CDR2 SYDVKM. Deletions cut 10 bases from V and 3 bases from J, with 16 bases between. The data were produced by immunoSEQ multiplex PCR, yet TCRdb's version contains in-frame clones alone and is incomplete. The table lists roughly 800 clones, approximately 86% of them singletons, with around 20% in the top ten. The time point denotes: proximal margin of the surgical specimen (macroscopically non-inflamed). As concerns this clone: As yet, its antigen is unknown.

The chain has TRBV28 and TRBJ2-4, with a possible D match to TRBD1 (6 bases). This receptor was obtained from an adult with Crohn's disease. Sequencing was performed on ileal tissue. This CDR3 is CATAGAYYKNIQYF. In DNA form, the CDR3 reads TGTGCCACCGCAGGGGCTTACTACAAAAACATTCAGTACTTC.